One and the same sample provided the 30 T cell receptor beta chains below, sequenced in a study of blood T cells in healthy people across ages. A second PCR of 7 to 11 cycles used a sample-barcoded 5' primer and a J-beta primer mix. In TCRdb, the 5' RACE reads were re-called with MiXCR into one record per CDR3 protein. The sample has about a million distinct CDR3 sequences, around two fifths seen once. Sequenced material: blood. The receptor source for this set is a man aged 18-30 years in good health.

The V and J genes are TRBV12-3 or TRBV12-4 and TRBJ2-2; 7 bases map to TRBD1. The CDR3 runs to 14 residues. J lost 2 bases, V lost 6 bases, and 3 bases had no gene match. The CDR3 reads CASRGQPNTGELFF. The CDR3 bases are TGTGCCAGCAGGGGACAGCCCAACACCGGGGAGCTGTTTTTT.

The rearrangement links TRBV20-1 to TRBJ2-1; 10 positions match TRBD1. Germline trimming cut 6 bases from V and 6 bases from J; bases unmatched to any gene: 8. Germline V gene lookup returns CDR1 DFQATT and CDR2 SNEGSKA (reference sequence). CDR3 length equals 14 residues. CDR3 sequence: CSATGTGDINEQFF. The CDR3 nucleotides read TGCAGTGCAACCGGGACAGGGGATATCAATGAGCAGTTCTTC.

This clonotype turned up a few times. The chain joins TRBV6-6 to TRBJ1-4; D gene unclear. This CDR3 spans 14 amino acids. Looked up from germline, CDR1 is MNHNY and CDR2 is SVGAGI (reference sequence). V lost 0 bases, J lost 3 bases, and 5 bases lay in between. The CDR3 spells CASSYSRANEKLFF. For the CDR3, the DNA is TGTGCCAGCAGTTACTCGCGTGCTAATGAAAAACTGTTTTTT.

The chain joins TRBV29-1 to TRBJ1-5; D possibly corresponds to TRBD1 (6 bases). Germline loops: CDR1 SQVTM, CDR2 ANQGSEA. The V gene lost 6 bases and the J gene lost 5 bases, with 20 bases spanning the gap. CDR3 size: 15 residues. CDR3 in DNA: TGCAGCGTCAAAGGAGGCCAGGGGAGGGATCAGCCCCAGCATTTT. It is translated as CSVKGGQGRDQPQHF.

This clonotype was found a few times. Here the CDR3 reads CASSPETDQPQHF. DNA for the CDR3: TGTGCCAGCTCACCAGAGACAGATCAGCCCCAGCATTTT. V is TRBV18 and J is TRBJ1-5, with D maybe TRBD1 (5 bases). The CDR3 consists of 13 residues. V gave up 2 bases and J gave up 5 bases, with 7 bases separating them. The germline V gene encodes CDR1 KGHSH and CDR2 LQKENI. The variable domain in full, with the rest retrieved from reference TRBV18 and TRBJ1-5, is NAGVMQNPRHLVRRRGQEARLRCSPMKGHSHVYWYRQLPEEGLKFMVYLQKENIIDESGMPKERFSAEFPKEGPSILRIQQVVRGDSAAYFCASSPETDQPQHFGDGTRLSIL.

There are a few counts of this clonotype. The rearrangement uses TRBV4-3 and TRBJ2-2, with D uncertain. The V end was cut by 0 bases, the J end by 5 bases, with 4 bases between. The length of the CDR3 is 13 residues. Germline CDR1 reads LGHNA; CDR2 reads YSLEER. CDR3 in amino acids: CASSQESTGELFF. The CDR3, as DNA: TGCGCCAGCAGCCAAGAGTCAACCGGGGAGCTGTTTTTT.

This clonotype appeared many times. The rearrangement joins TRBV12-3 or TRBV12-4 to TRBJ1-2; D might be TRBD1 (6 bases). CDR3 length equals 13 residues. V shed 5 bases and J shed 7 bases, with 14 bases lying between them. The CDR3 sequence: CASSPQGVGGYTF. Written as DNA, the CDR3 is TGTGCCAGCAGTCCACAGGGAGTTGGTGGCTACACCTTC.

The V gene is TRBV7-2, the J gene TRBJ1-1; D not resolved. Per the germline V gene, CDR1 is SGHTA and CDR2 is FQGNSA. The CDR3 spans 13 residues. V dropped 1 base and J dropped 3 bases, with 6 bases sitting between them. The CDR3 spells CASSLEAHTEAFF. CDR3 bases: TGTGCCAGCAGCTTAGAGGCCCACACTGAAGCTTTCTTT.

This clonotype was recorded at least ten times. The chain recombines TRBV7-2 with TRBJ1-4; a possible D gene is TRBD1 (5 bases). This CDR3 has 14 amino acids. Trimming shortened V by 5 bases and J by 4 bases, and 11 bases separated the two germline ends. Per the germline V gene, CDR1 is SGHTA and CDR2 is FQGNSA. The CDR3 sequence: CASSPRGLNEKLFF. The CDR3 nucleotides read TGTGCCAGCAGCCCCCGGGGCCTTAATGAAAAACTGTTTTTT.

The V call is TRBV9, the J call TRBJ2-2; a weak D match, TRBD2 (5 bases). The CDR3 is made up of 15 amino acids. Germline values: CDR1 SGDLS, CDR2 YYNGEE. Trimming shortened V by 2 bases and J by 3 bases, and 11 bases separated the two germline ends. In DNA form, the CDR3 reads TGTGCCAGCAGCGTGAGGGATCGCGACACCGGGGAGCTGTTTTTT. Protein: CASSVRDRDTGELFF.

This clonotype was seen more than once but under ten times. The chain carries TRBV24-1 and TRBJ2-3; TRBD2 matches at 10 bases. The CDR3 extends over 15 amino acids. The J segment lost 1 base and the V segment lost 4 bases, leaving 1 base of the junction unmatched. Germline V gives CDR1 KGHDR, CDR2 SFDVKD. The CDR3 loop reads CATSEAGGRTDTQYF. CDR3 in DNA: TGTGCCACCAGTGAAGCGGGGGGGCGCACAGATACGCAGTATTTT.

This clonotype was picked up a small number of times. The DNA of the CDR3 is TGTGCTAGTGCGCGGTTCGATGAAAAACTGTTTTTT. This translates into CASARFDEKLFF. The J gene is TRBJ1-4, the V gene TRBV12-5, with D uncertain. CDR3 length: 12 residues. From germline, CDR1 is LGHNT and CDR2 FRNRAP. Trimming left V 7 bases short and J 6 bases short, with 9 bases between. Full variable domain (outside the CDR3, taken from reference TRBV12-5 and TRBJ1-4): DARVTQTPRHKVTEMGQEVTMRCQPILGHNTVFWYRQTMMQGLELLAYFRNRAPLDDSGMPKDRFSAEMPDATLATLKIQPSEPRDSAVYFCASARFDEKLFFGSGTQLSVL.

The chain is built from TRBV12-3 or TRBV12-4 and TRBJ1-1, with TRBD1 matching over 7 bases. Trimming removed 9 bases from V and 6 bases from J; junction bases left unmatched: 4. The CDR3 length is 11 residues. DNA of the CDR3: TGTGCCAGTCAGGGGGTTGCTGAAGCTTTCTTT. It translates to CASQGVAEAFF.

This clonotype was recorded a few times. The rearrangement joins TRBV5-1 to TRBJ1-5, with D unresolved. The CDR3 consists of 15 residues. The germline V and J ends were trimmed by 6 bases and 2 bases, with 15 bases remaining between them. Germline V lookup: CDR1 SGHRS, CDR2 YFSETQ. In DNA form, the CDR3 reads TGCGCCAGCACCCCCGATGGGGTGGGCAATCAGCCCCAGCATTTT. Translation: CASTPDGVGNQPQHF.

This clonotype came up a few times. The V gene is TRBV11-2, the J gene TRBJ1-6, with D possibly TRBD1 on 6 matching bases. Per the germline V gene, CDR1 is SGHAT and CDR2 is FQNNGV. V shed 5 bases and J shed 11 bases, with 19 bases lying between them. The CDR3 covers 15 residues. The CDR3 loop is CASSTTGTPGAPLHF. CDR3 bases: TGTGCCAGCAGCACAACCGGGACCCCAGGGGCACCCCTCCACTTT.

In nucleotides, the CDR3 is TGTGCCAGCAGCACAAGGGGGGGGACGGATGAGCAGTTCTTC. Protein: CASSTRGGTDEQFF. The gene calls are TRBV9 and TRBJ2-1; TRBD2 might be the D (7 bases). The germline CDR1 and CDR2 sequences are SGDLS and YYNGEE. Between the trimmed V and J ends, which lost 4 bases and 8 bases, there was a span of 16 bases. The CDR3 totals 14 residues.

The gene calls are TRBV7-9 and TRBJ2-1, with TRBD1 matching over 8 bases. This CDR3 spans 17 amino acids. Germline-derived CDR1 and CDR2 are SEHNR and FQNEAQ (reference sequence). J gave up 0 bases and V 4 bases, and 8 bases lay outside the gene matches. The CDR3 DNA follows: TGTGCCAGCAGCTCCCACTCCCAGGGGGCCTCCTACAATGAGCAGTTCTTC. Translating gives CASSSHSQGASYNEQFF. The full variable domain, rest sourced from reference TRBV7-9 and TRBJ2-1, is DTGVSQNPRHKITKRGQNVTFRCDPISEHNRLYWYRQTLGQGPEFLTYFQNEAQLEKSRLLSDRFSAERPKGSFSTLEIQRTEQGDSAMYLCASSSHSQGASYNEQFFGPGTRLTVL.

This chain uses TRBV7-9 with TRBJ1-2, with 7 bases fitting TRBD1. This CDR3 comprises 17 residues. The ends lost 3 bases at V and 0 bases at J; junction bases unmatched: 10. Germline loops: CDR1 SEHNR, CDR2 FQNEAQ (reference sequence). The DNA of the CDR3 is TGTGCCAGCAGCTTTTCCCAAGACAGGGCAGCTAACTATGGCTACACCTTC. As protein: CASSFSQDRAANYGYTF.

This rearrangement joins TRBV14 to TRBJ2-3, with TRBD1 identical over 9 bases. The CDR3 is 17 amino acids. V shed 1 base, J shed 7 bases, and the junction held 12 bases outside the gene matches. The V gene's germline CDR1 is SGHDN and CDR2 FVKESK. This chain's CDR3 is CASSQATRDRVRNTQYF. The CDR3 DNA follows: TGTGCCAGCAGCCAAGCCACCCGGGACAGGGTGCGTAATACGCAGTATTTT.

To note about this clonotype: A read error may account for a junction end that differs from germline. The chain joins TRBV14 to TRBJ2-1; TRBD1 aligns across 10 bases. This CDR3 spans 18 amino acids. Germline-derived CDR1 and CDR2 are SGHDN and FVKESK. The CDR3 reads CASSQDPWTGGYYNERFF. CDR3 nucleotides: TGTGCCAGCAGCCAAGATCCATGGACAGGGGGATATTACAATGAGCGGTTCTTC.

This clonotype was detected a few times. This chain connects TRBV29-1 to TRBJ1-1, with TRBD1 matching over 7 bases. Trimming removed 4 bases from V and 2 bases from J; junction bases left unmatched: 4. Germline-derived CDR1 and CDR2 are SQVTM and ANQGSEA. This CDR3 is 13 amino acids long. This chain's CDR3 is CSVAGTENTEAFF. The CDR3 nucleotides read TGCAGCGTTGCCGGGACAGAAAACACTGAAGCTTTCTTT.

The V gene is TRBV7-2, the J gene TRBJ2-3; 14 positions match TRBD2. Germline values: CDR1 SGHTA, CDR2 FQGNSA. The V gene end was trimmed by 5 bases and the J gene end by 4 bases; junction bases not matched to a gene: 11. CDR3 length: 18 amino acids. The CDR3 reads CASSPRLAGGPRSDTQYF. DNA of the CDR3: TGTGCCAGCAGCCCGCGACTAGCGGGGGGGCCACGGTCAGATACGCAGTATTTT.

The rearrangement links TRBV20-1 to TRBJ2-3, with 9 bases aligning to TRBD2. Germline CDR1 reads DFQATT; CDR2 reads SNEGSKA (reference sequence). The V segment lost 8 bases and the J segment 4 bases; nucleotides outside the gene matches: 4. The CDR3 is 12 residues long. CDR3: CSPKRGADTQYF. The DNA for the CDR3 is TGCAGTCCGAAGCGGGGGGCAGATACGCAGTATTTT.

This rearrangement joins TRBV6-1 to TRBJ2-3; TRBD1 is a possible D gene (5 bases). The CDR3 covers 15 residues. Trimming stripped 6 bases from V and 3 bases from J, with 16 bases between. Germline CDR1 is MNHNS and CDR2 is SASEGT. In DNA form, the CDR3 reads TGTGCCAGCAGGATAGCCCACCAGGGAACAGATACGCAGTATTTT. This codes for CASRIAHQGTDTQYF.

This chain uses TRBV4-3 with TRBJ2-2; D is unclear. The CDR3 spans 14 residues. V lost 1 base and J lost 6, with 9 bases in between. CDR1 is LGHNA and CDR2 is YSLEER in the germline V gene. The CDR3 loop is CASSQGWTSGELFF. CDR3 bases: TGCGCCAGCAGCCAAGGGTGGACCTCCGGGGAGCTGTTTTTT.

The V call is TRBV20-1, the J call TRBJ1-1; D might be TRBD1 (5 bases). This CDR3 region has 14 residues. Trimming stripped 4 bases from V and 4 bases from J, with 16 bases between. From germline, CDR1 is DFQATT and CDR2 SNEGSKA (reference sequence). CDR3 sequence: CSAIQGGAGTEAFF. CDR3 in DNA: TGCAGTGCTATCCAGGGTGGAGCCGGCACTGAAGCTTTCTTT.

This chain joins TRBV27 and TRBJ2-7; tentative D call: TRBD1 (6 bases). The CDR3 is 16 residues long. Trimming took 2 bases from V and 7 from J, leaving 21 bases between them. In germline, CDR1 is MNHEY, CDR2 SMNVEV (reference sequence). The CDR3 nucleotides read TGTGCCAGCAGTTTAGCAGGGGTGCTATCCTACAATGAGCAGTACTTC. It is translated as CASSLAGVLSYNEQYF.

V gene TRBV6-2 or TRBV6-3 combines with J gene TRBJ2-1; D remains unclear. The CDR3 extends over 15 amino acids. The germline V gene encodes CDR1 MNHEY and CDR2 SVGEGT. The V gene lost 0 bases and the J gene lost 4 bases, with 10 bases spanning the gap. This CDR3 is CASSYSRRQYNEQFF. Here the CDR3 DNA reads TGTGCCAGCAGTTACTCGAGGCGCCAGTACAATGAGCAGTTCTTC.

This chain connects TRBV11-1 to TRBJ1-1; 7 bases fit TRBD1. CDR1 and CDR2 from the germline V gene are SGHAT and FQDESV (reference sequence). V lost 4 bases to trimming and J lost 5 bases; unmatched junction nucleotides: 7. CDR3 length: 14 amino acids. CDR3 coding DNA: TGTGCCAGCAGCTCCCCGACAGGGCAAACTGAAGCTTTCTTT. Encoded protein: CASSSPTGQTEAFF.

On this clonotype itself: The conserved phenylalanine or tryptophan is not found at the CDR3 terminus, so this likely reflects a read error. The V gene is TRBV7-9, the J gene TRBJ2-3; TRBD2 matches at 7 bases. The CDR3 is 16 amino acids. J gave up 1 base and V 7 bases, and 11 bases lay outside the gene matches. Germline assignment: CDR1 SEHNR and CDR2 FQNEAQ (reference sequence). The CDR3 coding sequence is TGTGCCAGCACCCCTGCCCTGGCGGGGGGCACAGATACGCAGTATTCT. Residues: CASTPALAGGTDTQYS.